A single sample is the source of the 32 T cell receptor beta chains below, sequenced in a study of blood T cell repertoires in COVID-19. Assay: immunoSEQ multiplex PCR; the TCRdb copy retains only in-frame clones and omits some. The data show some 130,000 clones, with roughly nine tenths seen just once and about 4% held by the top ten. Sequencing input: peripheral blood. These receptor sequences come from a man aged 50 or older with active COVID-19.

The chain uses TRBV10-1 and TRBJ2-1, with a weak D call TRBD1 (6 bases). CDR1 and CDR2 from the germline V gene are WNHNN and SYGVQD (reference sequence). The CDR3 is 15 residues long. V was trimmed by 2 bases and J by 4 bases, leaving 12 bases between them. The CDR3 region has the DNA TGCGCCAGCAGTGAGAGGGGGACACAGTACAATGAGCAGTTCTTC. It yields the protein CASSERGTQYNEQFF.

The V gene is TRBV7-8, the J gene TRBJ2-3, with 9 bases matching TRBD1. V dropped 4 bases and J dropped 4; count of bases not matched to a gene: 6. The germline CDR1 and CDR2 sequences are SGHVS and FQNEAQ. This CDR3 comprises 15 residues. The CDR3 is CASSSSGTGPDTQYF. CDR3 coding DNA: TGTGCCAGCAGCTCCTCAGGGACAGGGCCAGATACGCAGTATTTT. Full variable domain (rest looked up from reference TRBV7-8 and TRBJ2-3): GAGVSQSPRYKVAKRGQDVALRCDPISGHVSLFWYQQALGQGPEFLTYFQNEAQLDKSGLPSDRFFAERPEGSVSTLKIQRTQQEDSAVYLCASSSSGTGPDTQYFGPGTRLTVL.

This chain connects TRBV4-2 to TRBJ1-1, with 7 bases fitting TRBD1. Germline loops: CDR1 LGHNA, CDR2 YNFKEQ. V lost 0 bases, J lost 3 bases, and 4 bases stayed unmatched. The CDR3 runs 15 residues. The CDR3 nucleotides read TGTGCCAGCAGCCAAGAGCCCAGGGGGGACACTGAAGCTTTCTTT. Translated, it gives CASSQEPRGDTEAFF.

CDR3 bases: TGTGCCAGCAGCGTCAGCCAGGGGCGGCTGTTTTTT. Protein: CASSVSQGRLFF. The chain is built from TRBV9 and TRBJ2-2; TRBD1 is a possible D gene (6 bases). V dropped 2 bases and J dropped 13 bases, with 12 bases sitting between them. The CDR3 loop spans 12 amino acids. The germline gives CDR1 SGDLS, CDR2 YYNGEE.

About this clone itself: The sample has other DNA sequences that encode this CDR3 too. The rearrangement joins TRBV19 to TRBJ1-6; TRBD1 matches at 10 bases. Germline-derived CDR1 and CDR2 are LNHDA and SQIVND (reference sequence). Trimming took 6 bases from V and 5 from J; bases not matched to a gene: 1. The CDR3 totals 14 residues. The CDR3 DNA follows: TGTGCCAGTAGGGGGACAGGGGATAATTCACCCCTCCACTTT. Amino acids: CASRGTGDNSPLHF.

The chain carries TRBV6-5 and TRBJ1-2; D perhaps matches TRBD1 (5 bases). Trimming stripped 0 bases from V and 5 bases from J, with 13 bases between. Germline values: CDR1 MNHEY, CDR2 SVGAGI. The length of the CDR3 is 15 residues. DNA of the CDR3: TGTGCCAGCAGTTACTCCTGGCAGGGAAGTTATGGCTACACCTTC. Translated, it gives CASSYSWQGSYGYTF.

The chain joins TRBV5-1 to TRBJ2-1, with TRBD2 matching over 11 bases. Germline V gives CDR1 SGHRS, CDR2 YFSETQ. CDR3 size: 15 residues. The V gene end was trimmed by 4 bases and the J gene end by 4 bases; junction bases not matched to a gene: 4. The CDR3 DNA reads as TGCGCCAGCAGCCAACTAGCGGGGGAATACAATGAGCAGTTCTTC. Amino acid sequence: CASSQLAGEYNEQFF.

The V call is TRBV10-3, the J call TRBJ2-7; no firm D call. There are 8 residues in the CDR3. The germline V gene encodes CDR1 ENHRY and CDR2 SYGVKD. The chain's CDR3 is CAISEFGV. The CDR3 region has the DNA TGTGCCATCAGCGAATTCGGCGTC.

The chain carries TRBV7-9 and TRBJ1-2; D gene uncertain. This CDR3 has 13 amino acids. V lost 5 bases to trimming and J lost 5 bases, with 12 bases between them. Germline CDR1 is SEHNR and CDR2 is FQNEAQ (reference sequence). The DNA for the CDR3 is TGTGCCAGCAGCAATTTGGCGGGGTATGGCTACACCTTC. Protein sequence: CASSNLAGYGYTF.

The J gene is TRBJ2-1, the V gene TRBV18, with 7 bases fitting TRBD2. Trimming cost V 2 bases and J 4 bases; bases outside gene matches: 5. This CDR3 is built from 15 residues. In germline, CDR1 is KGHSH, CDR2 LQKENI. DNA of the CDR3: TGTGCCAGCTCACCATCGTCGGGACTATACAATGAGCAGTTCTTC. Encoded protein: CASSPSSGLYNEQFF.

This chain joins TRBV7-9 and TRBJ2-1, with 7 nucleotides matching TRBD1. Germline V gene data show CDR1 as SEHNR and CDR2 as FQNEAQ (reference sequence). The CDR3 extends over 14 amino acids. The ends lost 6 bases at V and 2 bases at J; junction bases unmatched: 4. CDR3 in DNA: TGTGCCAGCAGGGACGGGACAGCCTACAATGAGCAGTTCTTC. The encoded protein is CASRDGTAYNEQFF.

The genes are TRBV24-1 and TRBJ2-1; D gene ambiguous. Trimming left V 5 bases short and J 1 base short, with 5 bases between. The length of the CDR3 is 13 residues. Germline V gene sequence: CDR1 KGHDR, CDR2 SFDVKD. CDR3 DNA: TGTGCCACCAGTGCAGGTTCCTACAATGAGCAGTTCTTC. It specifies CATSAGSYNEQFF.

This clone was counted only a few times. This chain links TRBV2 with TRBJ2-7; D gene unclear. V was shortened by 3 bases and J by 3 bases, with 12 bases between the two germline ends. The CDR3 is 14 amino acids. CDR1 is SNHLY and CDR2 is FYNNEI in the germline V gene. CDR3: CASSDTPRLYEQYF. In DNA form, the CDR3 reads TGTGCCAGCAGTGATACTCCTAGACTCTACGAGCAGTACTTC.

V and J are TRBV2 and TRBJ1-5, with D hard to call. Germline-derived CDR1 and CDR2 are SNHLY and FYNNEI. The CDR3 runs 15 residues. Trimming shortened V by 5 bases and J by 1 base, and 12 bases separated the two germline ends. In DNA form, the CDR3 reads TGTGCCAGCAGTTTGGTCCGGTCGAGCAATCAGCCCCAGCATTTT. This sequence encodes CASSLVRSSNQPQHF.

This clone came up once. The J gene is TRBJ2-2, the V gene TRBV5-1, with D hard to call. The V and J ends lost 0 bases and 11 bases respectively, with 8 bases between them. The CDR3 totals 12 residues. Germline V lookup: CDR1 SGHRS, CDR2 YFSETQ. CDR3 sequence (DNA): TGCGCCAGCAGCTTGGACACCCAAGAGCTGTTTTTT. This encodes CASSLDTQELFF.

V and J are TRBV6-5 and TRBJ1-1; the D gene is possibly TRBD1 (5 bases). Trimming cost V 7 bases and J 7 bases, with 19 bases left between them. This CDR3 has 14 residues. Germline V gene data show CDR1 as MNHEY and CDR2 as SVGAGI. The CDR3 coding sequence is TGTGCCAGCACCCTGGGGCGGGGAGGAGGTGAAGCTTTCTTT. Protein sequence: CASTLGRGGGEAFF.

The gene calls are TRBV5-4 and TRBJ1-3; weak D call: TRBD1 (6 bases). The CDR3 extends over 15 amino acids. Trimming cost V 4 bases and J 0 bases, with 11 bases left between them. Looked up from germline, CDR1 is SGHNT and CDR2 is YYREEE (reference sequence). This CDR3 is CASSMGQSSGNTIYF. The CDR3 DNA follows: TGTGCCAGCAGCATGGGACAATCCTCTGGAAACACCATATATTTT.

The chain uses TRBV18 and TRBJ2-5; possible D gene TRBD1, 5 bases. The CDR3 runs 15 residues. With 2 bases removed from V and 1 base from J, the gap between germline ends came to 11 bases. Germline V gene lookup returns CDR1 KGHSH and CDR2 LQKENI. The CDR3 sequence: CASSPSAGPQETQYF. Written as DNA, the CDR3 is TGTGCCAGCTCACCAAGCGCAGGGCCCCAAGAGACCCAGTACTTC.

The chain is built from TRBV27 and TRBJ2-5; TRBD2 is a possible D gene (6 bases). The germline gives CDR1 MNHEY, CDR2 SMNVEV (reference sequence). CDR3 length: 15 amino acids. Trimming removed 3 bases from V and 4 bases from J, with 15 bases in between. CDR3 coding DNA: TGTGCCAGCAGTTTTGCGGGGACGGAAGGAGAGACCCAGTACTTC. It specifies CASSFAGTEGETQYF.

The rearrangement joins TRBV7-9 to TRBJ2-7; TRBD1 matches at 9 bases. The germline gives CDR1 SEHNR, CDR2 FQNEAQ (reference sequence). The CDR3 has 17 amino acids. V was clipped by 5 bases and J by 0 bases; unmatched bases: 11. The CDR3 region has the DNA TGTGCCAGCAGCCTGGGACAGGGTTTCTACAACTCCTACGAGCAGTACTTC. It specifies CASSLGQGFYNSYEQYF.

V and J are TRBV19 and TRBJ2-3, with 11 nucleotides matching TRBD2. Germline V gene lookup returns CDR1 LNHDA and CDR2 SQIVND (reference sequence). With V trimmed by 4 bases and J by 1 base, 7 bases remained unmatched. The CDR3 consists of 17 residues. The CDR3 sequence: CASSRSGLAGRTDTQYF. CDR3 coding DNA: TGTGCCAGTAGTAGATCAGGACTAGCGGGCCGCACAGATACGCAGTATTTT.

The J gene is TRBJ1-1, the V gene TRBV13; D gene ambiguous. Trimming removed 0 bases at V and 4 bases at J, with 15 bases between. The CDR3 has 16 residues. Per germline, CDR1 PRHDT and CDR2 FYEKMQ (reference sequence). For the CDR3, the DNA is TGTGCCAGCAGCTTAGGCCGACGCGCGACGGGCACTGAAGCTTTCTTT. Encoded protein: CASSLGRRATGTEAFF.

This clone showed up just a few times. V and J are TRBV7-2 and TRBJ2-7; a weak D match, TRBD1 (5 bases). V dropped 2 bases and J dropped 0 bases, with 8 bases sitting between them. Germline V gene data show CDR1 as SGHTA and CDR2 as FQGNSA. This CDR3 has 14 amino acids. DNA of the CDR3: TGTGCCAGCAGCTTAACAGGCACCTCCTACGAGCAGTACTTC. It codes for CASSLTGTSYEQYF.

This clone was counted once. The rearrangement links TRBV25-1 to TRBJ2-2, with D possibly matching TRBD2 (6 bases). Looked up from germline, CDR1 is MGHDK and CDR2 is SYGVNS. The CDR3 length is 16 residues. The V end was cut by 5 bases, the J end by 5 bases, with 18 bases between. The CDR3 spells CASSPISGGSTGELFF. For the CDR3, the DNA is TGTGCCAGCAGTCCAATTTCTGGGGGGAGTACCGGGGAGCTGTTTTTT.

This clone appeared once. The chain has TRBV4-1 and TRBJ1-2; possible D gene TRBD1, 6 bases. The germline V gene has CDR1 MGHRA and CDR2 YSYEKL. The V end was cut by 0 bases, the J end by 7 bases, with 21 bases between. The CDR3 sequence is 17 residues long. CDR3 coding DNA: TGCGCCAGCAGCCAAGATGGGCGGGGGGCGGCTTCGGGTGGCTACACCTTC. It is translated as CASSQDGRGAASGGYTF.

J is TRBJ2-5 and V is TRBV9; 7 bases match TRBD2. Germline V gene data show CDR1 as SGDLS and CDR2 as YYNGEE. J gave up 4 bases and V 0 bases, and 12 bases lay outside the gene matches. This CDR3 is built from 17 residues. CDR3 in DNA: TGTGCCAGCAGCGTAGTATTGGCGGGACTAAGAACAGAGACCCAGTACTTC. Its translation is CASSVVLAGLRTETQYF.

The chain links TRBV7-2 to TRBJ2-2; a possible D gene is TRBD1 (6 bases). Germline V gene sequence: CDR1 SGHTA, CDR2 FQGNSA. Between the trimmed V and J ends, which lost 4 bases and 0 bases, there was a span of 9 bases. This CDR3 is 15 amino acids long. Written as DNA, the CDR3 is TGTGCCAGCAGCTCCGGGACATCGAACACCGGGGAGCTGTTTTTT. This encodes CASSSGTSNTGELFF.

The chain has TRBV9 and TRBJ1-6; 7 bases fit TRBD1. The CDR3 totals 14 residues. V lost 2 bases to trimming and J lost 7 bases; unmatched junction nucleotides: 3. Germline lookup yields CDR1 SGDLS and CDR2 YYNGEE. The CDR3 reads CASSVDRVNSPLHF. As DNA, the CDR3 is TGTGCCAGCAGCGTTGACAGGGTAAATTCACCCCTCCACTTT. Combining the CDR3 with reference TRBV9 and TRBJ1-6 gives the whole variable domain DSGVTQTPKHLITATGQRVTLRCSPRSGDLSVYWYQQSLDQGLQFLIQYYNGEERAKGNILERFSAQQFPDLHSELNLSSLELGDSALYFCASSVDRVNSPLHFGNGTRLTVT.

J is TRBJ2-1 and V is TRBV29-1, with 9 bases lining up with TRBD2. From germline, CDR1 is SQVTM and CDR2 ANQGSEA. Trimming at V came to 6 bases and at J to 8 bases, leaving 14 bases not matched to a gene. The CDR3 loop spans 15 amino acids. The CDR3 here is CSVRTSVLTGDEQFF. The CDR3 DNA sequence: TGCAGCGTCCGGACTAGCGTCCTAACCGGGGATGAGCAGTTCTTC.

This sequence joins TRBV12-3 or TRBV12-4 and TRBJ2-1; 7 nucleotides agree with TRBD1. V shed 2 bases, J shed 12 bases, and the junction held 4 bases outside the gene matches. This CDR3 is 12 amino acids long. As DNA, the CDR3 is TGTGCCAGCAGTTTACTGACAGGGCGGCAGTTCTTC. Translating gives CASSLLTGRQFF.

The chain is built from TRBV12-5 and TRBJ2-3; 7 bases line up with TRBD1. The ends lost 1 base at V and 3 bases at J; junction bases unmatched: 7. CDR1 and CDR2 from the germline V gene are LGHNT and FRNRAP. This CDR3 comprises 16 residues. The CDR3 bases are TGTGCTAGTGGTTTGGGACAGGGCCCGGTGACAGATACGCAGTATTTT. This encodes CASGLGQGPVTDTQYF.

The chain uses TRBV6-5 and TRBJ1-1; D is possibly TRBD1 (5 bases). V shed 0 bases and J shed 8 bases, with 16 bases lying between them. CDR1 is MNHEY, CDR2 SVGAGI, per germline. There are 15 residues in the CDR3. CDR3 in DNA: TGTGCCAGCAGTTACTCGATGGGGGGGTCAAAGGAAGCTTTCTTT. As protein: CASSYSMGGSKEAFF.